This TCR beta chain was sequenced in a study of blood T cells in healthy people across ages. This clonotype was found a few times. One end of the junction fails to match germline, which may point to a read error. The CDR3 consists of 17 residues. Germline-derived CDR1 and CDR2 are DFQATT and SNEGSKA (reference sequence). A J-beta primer mix and a sample-barcoded 5' primer were used in a second PCR of about 7 to 12 cycles. MiXCR, applied by TCRdb to the 5' RACE reads, yields one record per CDR3 protein. The sample consists of about 1.5 million distinct CDR3 sequences, 42% of them appearing once. The receptor was isolated from a young woman in good health. The J gene is TRBJ2-3, the V gene TRBV20-1; 11 positions agree with TRBD2. Sequences were obtained from blood. CDR3 amino acids: CSANFIRTSGFTVTQYF. CDR3 in DNA: TGCAGTGCTAATTTCATACGGACTAGCGGGTTCACAGTTACGCAGTATTTT.